The next 6 T cell receptor beta chains were all read from a single sample in a study of blood T cell repertoires in COVID-19. Some clones are missing from TCRdb's copy, which holds only in-frame ones; the method was immunoSEQ multiplex PCR. Among 240,000 or so clones, 90% were seen once, and the ten largest hold around 1%. Sequencing input: PBMCs or T cells enriched from blood (not recorded which). The origin of the receptors is a man aged 50 to 60 who had been exposed to COVID-19.

The CDR3 DNA sequence: TGTGCCATCAGTCTCCAGGGTGGAGCGGGAAACACCATATATTTT. Amino acids: CAISLQGGAGNTIYF. The chain couples TRBV10-3 to TRBJ1-3; the D gene is possibly TRBD1 (5 bases). The V end was cut by 5 bases, the J end by 4 bases, with 15 bases between. This CDR3 has 15 residues. The V gene's germline CDR1 is ENHRY and CDR2 SYGVKD.

This chain joins TRBV6-6 and TRBJ1-2; 8 bases agree with TRBD1. This CDR3 comprises 14 residues. Germline V gene data show CDR1 as MNHNY and CDR2 as SVGAGI (reference sequence). Trimming removed 7 bases from V and 6 bases from J; junction bases left unmatched: 10. DNA for the CDR3: TGTGCCAGCAAATTGACAGGGGCTGAGGATGGCTACACCTTC. Translated, it gives CASKLTGAEDGYTF.

CDR3 DNA sequence: TGTGCCACATGGGGACAGGGGTACACCGGGGAGCTGTTTTTT. Translated, it gives CATWGQGYTGELFF. This chain connects TRBV28 to TRBJ2-2, with 10 bases identical to TRBD1. Per the germline V gene, CDR1 is MDHEN and CDR2 is SYDVKM. Losses at the gene ends were 10 bases for V and 3 bases for J; bases not matched to a gene: 5. The CDR3 extends over 14 amino acids.

The J gene is TRBJ2-1, the V gene TRBV5-1; 8 bases agree with TRBD2. The CDR3 has 16 amino acids. CDR1 and CDR2 from the germline V gene are SGHRS and YFSETQ. With V trimmed by 0 bases and J by 6 bases, 8 bases remained unmatched. The CDR3 reads CASSLDPSGGGNEQFF. For the CDR3, the DNA is TGCGCCAGCAGCTTGGACCCGAGCGGGGGCGGCAATGAGCAGTTCTTC. Full variable domain (missing parts from reference TRBV5-1 and TRBJ2-1): KAGVTQTPRYLIKTRGQQVTLSCSPISGHRSVSWYQQTPGQGLQFLFEYFSETQRNKGNFPGRFSGRQFSNSRSEMNVSTLELGDSALYLCASSLDPSGGGNEQFFGPGTRLTVL.

The chain is built from TRBV28 and TRBJ1-1; D is ambiguous. CDR1 MDHEN and CDR2 SYDVKM come from the germline V gene. The CDR3 runs to 15 residues. V gave up 1 base and J gave up 0 bases, with 9 bases separating them. CDR3: CASSLSAEMNTEAFF. DNA of the CDR3: TGTGCCAGCAGTTTATCGGCGGAGATGAACACTGAAGCTTTCTTT. Supplemented by reference TRBV28 and TRBJ1-1, the full variable domain reads DVKVTQSSRYLVKRTGEKVFLECVQDMDHENMFWYRQDPGLGLRLIYFSYDVKMKEKGDIPEGYSVSREKKERFSLILESASTNQTSMYLCASSLSAEMNTEAFFGQGTRLTVV.

This chain connects TRBV5-1 to TRBJ2-1; 8 bases align to TRBD2. This CDR3 spans 14 amino acids. Germline-derived CDR1 and CDR2 are SGHRS and YFSETQ. Trimming removed 4 bases from V and 3 bases from J; junction bases left unmatched: 3. CDR3 coding DNA: TGCGCCAGCAGCCATAGCGGGGACTACAATGAGCAGTTCTTC. Translated, it gives CASSHSGDYNEQFF.